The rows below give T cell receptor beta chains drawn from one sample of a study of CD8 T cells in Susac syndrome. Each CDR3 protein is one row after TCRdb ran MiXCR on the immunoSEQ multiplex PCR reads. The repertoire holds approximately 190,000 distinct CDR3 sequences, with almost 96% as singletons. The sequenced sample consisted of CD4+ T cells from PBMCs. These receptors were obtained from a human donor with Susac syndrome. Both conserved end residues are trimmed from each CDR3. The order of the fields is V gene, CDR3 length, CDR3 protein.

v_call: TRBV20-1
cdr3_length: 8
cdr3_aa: SVPNYGYT

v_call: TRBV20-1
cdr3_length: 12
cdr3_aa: SARDRPTNYGYT

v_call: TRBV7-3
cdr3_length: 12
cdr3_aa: ASSLVLSTGKQY

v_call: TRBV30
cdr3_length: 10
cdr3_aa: AWSGGVETQY

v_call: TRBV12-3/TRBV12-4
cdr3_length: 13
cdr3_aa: ASAVGSVNNSPLH

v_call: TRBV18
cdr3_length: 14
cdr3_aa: ASSPPQNFLGTEAF

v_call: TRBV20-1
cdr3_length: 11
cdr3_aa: SAATGGYYGYT

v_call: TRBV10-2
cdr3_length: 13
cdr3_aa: ASSTPAGTTYEQY

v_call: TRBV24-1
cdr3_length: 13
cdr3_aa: ATSDFPKGSGELF

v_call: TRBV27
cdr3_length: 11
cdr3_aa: ASSFTGLYGYT

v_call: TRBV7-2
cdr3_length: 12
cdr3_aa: ASSLASADYGYT

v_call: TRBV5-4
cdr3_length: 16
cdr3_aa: ASSSGRSGADSASPLH

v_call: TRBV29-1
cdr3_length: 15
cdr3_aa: SVEAPLGSGVTDTQY

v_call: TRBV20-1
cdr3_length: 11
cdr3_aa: SATSGNYNEQF

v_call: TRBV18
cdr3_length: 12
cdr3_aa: ASSPRVSRETQY

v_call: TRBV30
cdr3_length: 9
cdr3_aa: AWSSGAGYT

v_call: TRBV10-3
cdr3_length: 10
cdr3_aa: AAIGNTGELF

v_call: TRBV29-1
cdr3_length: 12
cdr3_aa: SVEQASKTDTQY

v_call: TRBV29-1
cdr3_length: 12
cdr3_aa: SVRDGTLKETQY

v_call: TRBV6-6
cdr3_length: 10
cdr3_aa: ASSLEGLEQF

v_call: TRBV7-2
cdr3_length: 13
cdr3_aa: ASSLGLSSYNEQF

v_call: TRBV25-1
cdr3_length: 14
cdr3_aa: ASSPPVRQANTEAF